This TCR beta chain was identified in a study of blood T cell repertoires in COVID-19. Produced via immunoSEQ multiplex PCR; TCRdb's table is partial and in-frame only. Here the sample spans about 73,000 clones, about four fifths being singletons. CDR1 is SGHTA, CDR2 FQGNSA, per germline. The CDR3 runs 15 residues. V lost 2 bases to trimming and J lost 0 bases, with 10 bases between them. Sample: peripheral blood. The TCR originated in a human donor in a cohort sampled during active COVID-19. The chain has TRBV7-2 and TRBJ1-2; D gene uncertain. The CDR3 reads CASSLSATTNYGYTF. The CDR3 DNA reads TGTGCCAGCAGCTTAAGCGCCACGACTAACTATGGCTACACCTTC.